These 10 T cell receptor beta chains were all obtained from the same sample, sequenced in a study of blood T cell repertoires in COVID-19. Sequenced by immunoSEQ multiplex PCR; TCRdb stores in-frame clones only, minus some. The data hold around 100,000 clones, with 84% observed a single time. Input material: peripheral blood. The receptors come from a human donor in a cohort sampled during active COVID-19.

The V call is TRBV7-8, the J call TRBJ1-3; TRBD1 matches at 7 bases. This CDR3 region has 15 residues. CDR1 SGHVS and CDR2 FQNEAQ come from the germline V gene. J lost 0 bases, V lost 5 bases, and 4 bases had no gene match. The CDR3 DNA reads as TGTGCCAGCAGCCGAACAGGGGACTCTGGAAACACCATATATTTT. Amino acid sequence: CASSRTGDSGNTIYF.

The chain employs TRBV11-2 and TRBJ1-1, with TRBD1 as a possible D gene (5 bases). Germline CDR1 is SGHAT and CDR2 is FQNNGV. V was trimmed by 1 base and J by 4 bases, leaving 13 bases between them. The CDR3 spans 15 residues. In nucleotides, the CDR3 is TGTGCCAGCAGCTTAGGGCCAGGGTCAACCACTGAAGCTTTCTTT. Translation gives CASSLGPGSTTEAFF.

A single count supports this clone. This chain links TRBV6-1 with TRBJ2-1; possible D gene TRBD2, 6 bases. The V gene's germline CDR1 is MNHNS and CDR2 SASEGT. The CDR3 runs 17 residues. V was clipped by 2 bases and J by 4 bases, with 18 bases between them. The CDR3 DNA reads TGTGCCAGCAGTGAAATTCTTGGTGGGAGCGGGTACAATGAGCAGTTCTTC. Its protein is CASSEILGGSGYNEQFF.

The chain joins TRBV3-1 (or the pseudogene TRBV3-2) to TRBJ2-3, with no clear D. V dropped 4 bases and J dropped 0 bases, with 8 bases sitting between them. The germline gives CDR1 LGHDT, CDR2 YNNKEL (reference sequence). The CDR3 length is 14 residues. The CDR3 DNA reads TGTGCCAGCAGCCCTGACATCAGCACAGATACGCAGTATTTT. This gives the protein CASSPDISTDTQYF.

A note on this clone: The junction departs from germline at one end; a sequencing error may be responsible. This chain connects TRBV6-5 to TRBJ1-2; D may be TRBD1 (5 bases). The CDR3 spans 13 residues. The germline V gene encodes CDR1 MNHEY and CDR2 SVGAGI. The CDR3 DNA reads as TGTGCCACCAGTCGGGGACTAAACTATGGCTACACCTTC. Encoded protein: CATSRGLNYGYTF.

This clone was counted a single time. The gene calls are TRBV15 and TRBJ2-2; tentatively, D is TRBD2 (6 bases). CDR1 is LNHNV and CDR2 is YYDKDF in the germline V gene (reference sequence). CDR3 size: 15 residues. The ends were cut back, 5 bases at V and 5 bases at J, with 15 bases in the middle. The CDR3 loop is CATSVPGLLTGELFF. CDR3 nucleotides: TGTGCCACCAGCGTGCCGGGACTGTTAACCGGGGAGCTGTTTTTT.

This sequence joins TRBV6-5 and TRBJ1-2, with 8 bases that match TRBD1. V lost 6 bases and J lost 8; bases outside the gene matches: 8. Per the germline V gene, CDR1 is MNHEY and CDR2 is SVGAGI. The CDR3 contains 13 residues. The CDR3 here is CASSPDRARGYTF. The CDR3, as DNA: TGTGCCAGCAGCCCGGACAGGGCCAGGGGCTACACCTTC.

The gene calls are TRBV9 and TRBJ2-1, with D perhaps TRBD2 (6 bases). CDR1 SGDLS and CDR2 YYNGEE come from the germline V gene. The CDR3 runs 16 residues. V lost 0 bases and J 0 bases, leaving 10 bases between the germline ends. CDR3 residues: CASSVDGAGSYNEQFF. Written as DNA, the CDR3 is TGTGCCAGCAGCGTAGACGGAGCGGGCTCCTACAATGAGCAGTTCTTC.

The chain carries TRBV2 and TRBJ2-7, with D possibly matching TRBD1 (6 bases). Trimming took off 2 bases at V and 0 bases at J, with 8 bases between the two ends. CDR1 and CDR2 from the germline V gene are SNHLY and FYNNEI. The CDR3 sequence is 14 residues long. CDR3 in amino acids: CASSEQGGSYEQYF. The DNA for the CDR3 is TGTGCCAGCAGTGAACAAGGGGGCTCCTACGAGCAGTACTTC. Full variable domain (remainder filled in from reference TRBV2 and TRBJ2-7): EPEVTQTPSHQVTQMGQEVILRCVPISNHLYFYWYRQILGQKVEFLVSFYNNEISEKSEIFDDQFSVERPDGSNFTLKIRSTKLEDSAMYFCASSEQGGSYEQYFGPGTRLTVT.

V usage is TRBV5-1 and J usage is TRBJ1-1; possible D gene TRBD1, 5 bases. The CDR3 spans 14 residues. Trimming took off 0 bases at V and 10 bases at J, with 16 bases between the two ends. Germline values: CDR1 SGHRS, CDR2 YFSETQ. The CDR3, as DNA: TGCGCCAGCAGCTTGGATTCAGGGACTTTAGGAGCTTTCTTT. It yields the protein CASSLDSGTLGAFF.